This T cell receptor (beta chain) comes out of a study of radiotherapy plus CTLA-4 blockade in lung cancer. Study context: Objective response was observed in more than 15% of patients, and disease control in approximately 30%.

The germline V and J ends were trimmed by 8 bases and 0 bases, with 11 bases remaining between them. Germline-derived CDR1 and CDR2 are LNHDA and SQIVND (reference sequence). The CDR3 runs 14 residues. Using immunoSEQ multiplex PCR, the repertoire was profiled, and TCRdb retains in-frame clones only, with some absent. Of roughly 120,000 clones in the sample, just under 80% were seen once. This clone was detected many times. Source: peripheral blood, taken from a patient treated with radiotherapy plus ipilimumab. This sequence originates from a human donor with non-small cell lung cancer who had a partial response to radiotherapy plus ipilimumab. This sequence joins TRBV19 and TRBJ1-5, with a possible D match to TRBD1 (6 bases). CDR3 coding DNA: TGTGCCAGTTGGGGACAACTTAGCAATCAGCCCCAGCATTTT. Its protein is CASWGQLSNQPQHF.